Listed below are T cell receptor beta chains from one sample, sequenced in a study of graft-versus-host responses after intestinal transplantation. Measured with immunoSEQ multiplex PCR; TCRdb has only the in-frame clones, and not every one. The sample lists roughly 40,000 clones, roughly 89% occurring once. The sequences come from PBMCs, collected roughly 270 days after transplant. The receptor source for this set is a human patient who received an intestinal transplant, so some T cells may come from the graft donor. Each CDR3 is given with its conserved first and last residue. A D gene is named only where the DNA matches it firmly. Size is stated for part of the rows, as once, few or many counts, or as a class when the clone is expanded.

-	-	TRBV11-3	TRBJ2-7	CASSETSFYEQYF	TGTGCCAGCAGCGAGACTAGTTTCTACGAGCAGTACTTC
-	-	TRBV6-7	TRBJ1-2	CTSSGHYGYTF	TGTACCAGCAGTGGACATTATGGCTACACCTTC
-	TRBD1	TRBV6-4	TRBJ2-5	CASSDRPGQGQETQYF	TGTGCCAGCAGTGACCGCCCGGGACAGGGTCAAGAGACCCAGTACTTC
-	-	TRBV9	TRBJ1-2	CASSPFDTSYGYTF	TGTGCCAGCAGCCCCTTCGACACCTCCTATGGCTACACCTTC
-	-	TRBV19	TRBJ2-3	CASSMGEGLGTQYF	TGTGCCAGTAGTATGGGAGAGGGCCTGGGTACGCAGTATTTT
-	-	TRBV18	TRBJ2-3	CASSPRAAATDTQYF	TGTGCCAGCTCACCACGGGCGGCGGCCACAGATACGCAGTATTTT
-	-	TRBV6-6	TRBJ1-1	CASSTDSYTEAFF	TGTGCCAGCAGTACCGACAGTTACACTGAAGCTTTCTTT
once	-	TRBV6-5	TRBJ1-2	CASSQTQVGSYGYTF	TGTGCCAGCAGCCAGACGCAGGTTGGGTCCTATGGCTACACCTTC
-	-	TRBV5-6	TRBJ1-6	CASSLGRDSPLHF	TGTGCCAGCAGCTTGGGGCGGGATTCACCCCTCCACTTT
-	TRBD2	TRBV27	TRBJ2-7	CASSNSGGISYEQYF	TGTGCCAGCAGCAACAGCGGGGGGATTTCCTACGAGCAGTACTTC
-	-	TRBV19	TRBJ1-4	CASSTGGPANEKLFF	TGTGCCAGTAGTACCGGGGGACCTGCTAATGAAAAACTGTTTTTT
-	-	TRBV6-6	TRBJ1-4	CASSRLGLGNEKLFF	TGTGCCAGCAGTAGGCTAGGGCTAGGTAATGAAAAACTGTTTTTT
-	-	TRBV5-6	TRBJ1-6	CASSLQPAVDSPLHF	TGTGCCAGCAGCTTGCAGCCGGCAGTGGATTCACCCCTCCACTTT
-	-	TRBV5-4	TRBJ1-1	CASSLPPYWENTEAFF	TGTGCCAGCAGCTTGCCCCCCTATTGGGAGAACACTGAAGCTTTCTTT
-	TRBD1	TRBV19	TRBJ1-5	CASSTGTGRNQPQHF	TGTGCCAGTAGTACCGGGACAGGCCGCAATCAGCCCCAGCATTTT
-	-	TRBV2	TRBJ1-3	CASSVGGWGPGNTIYF	TGTGCCAGCAGCGTGGGGGGGTGGGGGCCTGGAAACACCATATATTTT
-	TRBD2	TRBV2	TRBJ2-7	CADLAAGVQYF	TGTGCCGACCTTGCAGCGGGGGTGCAGTACTTC
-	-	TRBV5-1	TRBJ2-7	CASSLFVGAYEQYF	TGCGCCAGCAGCTTATTTGTCGGGGCCTACGAGCAGTACTTC
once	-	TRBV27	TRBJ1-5	CASSFGAGSNQPQHF	TGTGCCAGCAGTTTCGGCGCAGGTAGCAATCAGCCCCAGCATTTT
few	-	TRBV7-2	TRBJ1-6	CASSFLPYENNSPLHF	TGTGCCAGCAGCTTTCTCCCTTACGAGAATAATTCACCCCTCCACTTT
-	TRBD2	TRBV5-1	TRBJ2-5	CASRVLAGGQETQYF	TGCGCCAGCAGGGTCCTAGCGGGGGGCCAAGAGACCCAGTACTTC
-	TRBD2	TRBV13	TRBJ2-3	CASSPLSGGATDTQYF	TGTGCCAGCAGCCCCCTAAGCGGGGGGGCAACAGATACGCAGTATTTT
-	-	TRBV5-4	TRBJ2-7	CASSRDSESFVQYF	TGTGCCAGCAGCAGGGATAGCGAGTCGTTCGTGCAGTACTTC
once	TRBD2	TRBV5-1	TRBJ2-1	CASSAPGLAGGPRGAGAEQFF	TGCGCCAGCAGCGCGCCGGGACTAGCGGGGGGGCCGCGCGGCGCCGGGGCTGAGCAGTTCTTC
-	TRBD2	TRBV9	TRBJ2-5	CASSAGLANEQYF	TGTGCCAGCAGCGCAGGACTAGCGAATGAGCAGTACTTC
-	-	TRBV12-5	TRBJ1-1	CASGPPAFSGNTEAFF	TGTGCTAGTGGTCCCCCAGCATTCTCGGGGAACACTGAAGCTTTCTTT
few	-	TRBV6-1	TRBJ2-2	CASRGDTGELFF	TGTGCCAGCAGGGGGGACACCGGGGAGCTGTTTTTT
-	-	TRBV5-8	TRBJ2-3	CASSSPLRGAPPDTQYF	TGTGCCAGCAGTTCCCCGTTGAGGGGGGCCCCCCCAGATACGCAGTATTTT
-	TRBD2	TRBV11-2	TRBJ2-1	CASGYLAGGGLEQFF	TGTGCCAGCGGTTACCTAGCGGGGGGTGGATTAGAGCAGTTCTTC
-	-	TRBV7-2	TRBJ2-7	CASSLVVEPGEQYF	TGTGCCAGCAGCTTAGTAGTGGAGCCAGGGGAGCAGTACTTC
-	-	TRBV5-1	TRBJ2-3	CASSFGGGTDTQYF	TGCGCCAGCAGCTTTGGGGGCGGGACAGATACGCAGTATTTT
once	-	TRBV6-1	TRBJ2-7	CASSIQGGFDEQYF	TGTGCCAGCAGTATTCAGGGGGGGTTTGACGAGCAGTACTTC
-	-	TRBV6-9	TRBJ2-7	CASSYSFPGNEQYF	TGTGCCAGCAGTTACTCGTTCCCAGGCAACGAGCAGTACTTC
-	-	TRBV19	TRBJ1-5	CASRPGHISNQPQHF	TGTGCCAGTAGGCCGGGACACATTAGCAATCAGCCCCAGCATTTT
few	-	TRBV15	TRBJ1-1	CATSRDLTSLTFF	TGTGCCACCAGCAGAGATTTAACCTCCTTAACTTTCTTT
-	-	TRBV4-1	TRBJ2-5	CASSQARQTQETQYF	TGCGCCAGCAGCCAGGCTCGACAGACCCAAGAGACCCAGTACTTC
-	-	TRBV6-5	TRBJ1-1	CASIDGIEAFF	TGTGCCAGCATTGATGGGATTGAAGCTTTCTTT
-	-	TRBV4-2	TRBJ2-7	CASSQDGTQPYEQYF	TGTGCCAGCAGCCAAGACGGGACGCAACCCTACGAGCAGTACTTC
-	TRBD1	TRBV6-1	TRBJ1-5	CASSVIGTGEGPQHF	TGTGCCAGCAGTGTGATCGGGACAGGGGAAGGGCCCCAGCATTTT
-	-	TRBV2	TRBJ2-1	CASSEWMVGHNEQFF	TGTGCCAGCAGTGAATGGATGGTCGGACACAATGAGCAGTTCTTC
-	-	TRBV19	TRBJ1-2	CASSMRGNGYTF	TGTGCCAGTAGTATGAGAGGGAATGGCTACACCTTC
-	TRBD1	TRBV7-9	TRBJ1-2	CASSDREAIYGYTF	TGTGCCAGCAGCGACAGGGAGGCCATCTATGGCTACACCTTC
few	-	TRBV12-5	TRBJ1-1	CASGSRLGNTEAFF	TGTGCTAGTGGTTCCCGTCTAGGTAACACTGAAGCTTTCTTT
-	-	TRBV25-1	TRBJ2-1	CASIHGWGEQFF	TGTGCCAGCATCCATGGTTGGGGTGAGCAGTTCTTC
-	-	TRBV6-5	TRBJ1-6	CASSSPGRNSPLHF	TGTGCCAGCAGTTCTCCGGGGAGGAATTCACCCCTCCACTTT
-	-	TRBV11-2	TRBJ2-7	CASSLASRGLAYEQYF	TGTGCCAGCAGCTTAGCTTCTCGGGGGTTGGCCTACGAGCAGTACTTC
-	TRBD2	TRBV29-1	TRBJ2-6	CSATSGGSSSGANVLTF	TGCAGCGCCACTAGCGGGGGGTCTTCCTCTGGGGCCAACGTCCTGACTTTC
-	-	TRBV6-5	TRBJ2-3	CASSAFEASTDTQYF	TGTGCCAGCAGCGCCTTTGAGGCTAGCACAGATACGCAGTATTTT
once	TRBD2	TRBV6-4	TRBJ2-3	CASSDSSGAGTDTQYF	TGTGCCAGCAGTGACTCGAGCGGGGCGGGCACAGATACGCAGTATTTT
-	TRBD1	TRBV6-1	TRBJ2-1	CASSARDRGPYNEQFF	TGTGCCAGCAGTGCCCGGGACAGGGGACCCTACAATGAGCAGTTCTTC
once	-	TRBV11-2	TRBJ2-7	CASSSPLLPYEQYF	TGTGCCAGCAGCTCCCCCCTATTGCCTTACGAGCAGTACTTC
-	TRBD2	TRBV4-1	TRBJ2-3	CASSQLAGGPGTDTQYF	TGCGCCAGCAGCCAACTAGCGGGGGGGCCAGGCACAGATACGCAGTATTTT
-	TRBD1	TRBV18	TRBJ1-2	CASSRSGQGYGYTF	TGTGCCAGCTCACGAAGCGGACAGGGGTATGGCTACACCTTC
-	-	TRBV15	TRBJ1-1	CATSRDREANEAFF	TGTGCCACCAGCAGAGATCGTGAGGCCAATGAAGCTTTCTTT
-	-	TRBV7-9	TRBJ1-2	CASSLATAAYGYTF	TGTGCCAGCAGCTTAGCAACGGCAGCCTATGGCTACACCTTC
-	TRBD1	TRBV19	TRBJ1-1	CASSKQGASTEAFF	TGTGCCAGTAGTAAACAGGGGGCGTCCACTGAAGCTTTCTTT
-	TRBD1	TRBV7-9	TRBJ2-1	CASSPRTGIHEQFF	TGTGCCAGCAGCCCTCGGACAGGGATCCATGAGCAGTTCTTC
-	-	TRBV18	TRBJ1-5	CASSPSLGKEGSNQPQHF	TGTGCCAGCTCACCAAGTTTGGGTAAGGAGGGTTCCAATCAGCCCCAGCATTTT
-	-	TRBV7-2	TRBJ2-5	CASSLAGTVQETQYF	TGTGCCAGCAGCTTAGCTGGGACTGTCCAAGAGACCCAGTACTTC